Below, 27 T cell receptor beta chains from the same sample are listed, as sequenced in a study of OX40 agonist ivuxolimab in advanced cancers. Assay used: immunoSEQ multiplex PCR; TCRdb lists only in-frame clones, some missing. The sample has nearly 80,000 clones, around 91% seen once. The sample in question was CD4+ or CD8+ T cells sorted from blood, obtained in a trial of the OX40 agonist ivuxolimab. The receptors here all came from an adult with an advanced solid tumor such as melanoma, head and neck, liver or kidney cancer.

This clone was recorded only once. The rearrangement uses TRBV6-4 and TRBJ2-5; 7 bases line up with TRBD1. Germline V lookup: CDR1 MRHNA, CDR2 SNTAGT. This CDR3 is built from 15 residues. V trimming: 5 bases; J trimming: 0 bases; junction bases outside the gene matches: 6. The CDR3 protein is CASSREQGNQETQYF. Here the CDR3 DNA reads TGTGCCAGCAGTCGGGAACAGGGGAACCAAGAGACCCAGTACTTC.

The chain joins TRBV4-2 to TRBJ2-5; 8 positions match TRBD1. V trimming: 0 bases; J trimming: 4 bases; junction bases outside the gene matches: 7. Germline-derived CDR1 and CDR2 are LGHNA and YNFKEQ. CDR3 size: 16 residues. CDR3 nucleotides: TGTGCCAGCAGCCAAGATGGCAGGGGGCGCAGAGAGACCCAGTACTTC. Translating gives CASSQDGRGRRETQYF.

V and J are TRBV7-9 and TRBJ2-1; TRBD2 agrees at 15 bases. Germline trimming cut 6 bases from V and 8 bases from J; bases unmatched to any gene: 8. Germline CDR1 SEHNR, CDR2 FQNEAQ (reference sequence). This CDR3 contains 16 residues. The CDR3, as DNA: TGTGCCAGCAGTCCCTGGACTAGCGGGGGGGCGTATGAGCAGTTCTTC. It encodes CASSPWTSGGAYEQFF.

The chain couples TRBV18 to TRBJ1-3; no clear D gene. The V gene lost 2 bases and the J gene lost 1 base, with 6 bases spanning the gap. Per germline, CDR1 KGHSH and CDR2 LQKENI. The CDR3 sequence is 14 residues long. The CDR3, as DNA: TGTGCCAGCTCACCATACCCATCTGGAAACACCATATATTTT. It translates to CASSPYPSGNTIYF.

The chain carries TRBV7-9 and TRBJ1-1; perhaps TRBD1 as D (5 bases). Germline CDR1 SEHNR, CDR2 FQNEAQ (reference sequence). V shed 5 bases and J shed 6 bases, with 16 bases lying between them. This CDR3 is 14 amino acids long. The CDR3 reads CASSQNPGAAEAFF. CDR3 nucleotide sequence: TGTGCCAGCAGCCAAAATCCCGGGGCGGCTGAAGCTTTCTTT. Complete variable domain (other parts from reference TRBV7-9 and TRBJ1-1): DTGVSQNPRHKITKRGQNVTFRCDPISEHNRLYWYRQTLGQGPEFLTYFQNEAQLEKSRLLSDRFSAERPKGSFSTLEIQRTEQGDSAMYLCASSQNPGAAEAFFGQGTRLTVV.

The genes are TRBV6-1 and TRBJ1-1; TRBD1 agrees at 8 bases. Germline V CDR1 and CDR2: MNHNS, SASEGT. CDR3 length: 15 residues. V gave up 6 bases and J gave up 1 base; unmatched junction bases: 7. CDR3 coding DNA: TGTGCCAGCAGGGTAACCGGGACAGGGAACACTGAAGCTTTCTTT. It codes for CASRVTGTGNTEAFF.

The chain carries TRBV5-5 and TRBJ2-3; TRBD2 matches 9 bases. The V and J ends lost 2 bases and 6 bases, in that order; junction bases with no gene match: 4. Germline assignment: CDR1 SGHKS and CDR2 YYEKEE (reference sequence). The CDR3 runs 14 residues. CDR3 sequence reads: CASSLGLATDTQYF. CDR3 bases: TGTGCCAGCAGCTTAGGACTAGCGACCGATACGCAGTATTTT.

This chain uses TRBV28 with TRBJ1-5, with D possibly being TRBD1 (6 bases). Germline CDR1 is MDHEN and CDR2 is SYDVKM. The CDR3 covers 15 residues. Trimming took off 4 bases at V and 2 bases at J, with 12 bases between the two ends. CDR3 bases: TGTGCCAGCAGTTCCTCAGGGGTAGGCAATCAGCCCCAGCATTTT. It yields the protein CASSSSGVGNQPQHF.

A single count supports this clone. The CDR3 here is CASRRGGEKLFF. The CDR3 nucleotides read TGTGCCAGCAGACGGGGAGGGGAAAAACTGTTTTTT. This sequence joins TRBV6-1 and TRBJ1-4, with D unclear. The V gene's germline CDR1 is MNHNS and CDR2 SASEGT. The ends were cut back, 6 bases at V and 8 bases at J, with 10 bases in the middle. This CDR3 spans 12 amino acids.

The sample holds a few counts of this clone. In DNA, the CDR3 is TGTGCCTGGAGTGCTCCAGCCGCTAACTATGGCTACACCTTC. It specifies CAWSAPAANYGYTF. The chain recombines TRBV30 with TRBJ1-2, with D unclear. Trimming cost V 1 base and J 0 bases, with 9 bases left between them. This CDR3 contains 14 residues. Germline lookup yields CDR1 GTSNPN and CDR2 SVGIG (reference sequence).

This clone was found once. The chain employs TRBV7-9 and TRBJ2-2; TRBD1 matches at 8 bases. This CDR3 is built from 16 residues. The germline gives CDR1 SEHNR, CDR2 FQNEAQ (reference sequence). V trimming: 1 base; J trimming: 3 bases; junction bases outside the gene matches: 4. CDR3 amino acids: CASSLGTGLHTGELFF. As DNA, the CDR3 is TGTGCCAGCAGCTTAGGGACAGGGCTTCACACCGGGGAGCTGTTTTTT.

The gene calls are TRBV5-5 and TRBJ1-1; D is uncertain. The CDR3 has 10 residues. The germline CDR1 and CDR2 sequences are SGHKS and YYEKEE (reference sequence). V lost 1 base and J 5 bases, leaving 0 bases between the germline ends. CDR3 in amino acids: CASSLTEAFF. The CDR3 bases are TGTGCCAGCAGCTTGACTGAAGCTTTCTTT.

This clone was found once. V is TRBV10-3 and J is TRBJ2-1, with 11 bases matching TRBD2. Germline-derived CDR1 and CDR2 are ENHRY and SYGVKD. Losses at the gene ends were 0 bases for V and 3 bases for J; bases not matched to a gene: 10. This CDR3 has 19 amino acids. The CDR3 bases are TGTGCCATCAGTGAGTCGTTCGGGCTAGCGGGGGGCATCTACAATGAGCAGTTCTTC. Translated, it gives CAISESFGLAGGIYNEQFF.

The chain recombines TRBV5-4 with TRBJ1-4; 8 bases line up with TRBD1. CDR1 and CDR2 (germline): SGHNT, YYREEE (reference sequence). The CDR3 runs 16 residues. J lost 4 bases, V lost 0 bases, and 5 bases had no gene match. Written as DNA, the CDR3 is TGTGCCAGCAGCTTGGGGGGACAGGCGAATAATGAAAAACTGTTTTTT. It codes for CASSLGGQANNEKLFF.

The chain is built from TRBV27 and TRBJ2-7; possible D gene TRBD2, 7 bases. The CDR3 contains 14 residues. Germline V gene sequence: CDR1 MNHEY, CDR2 SMNVEV (reference sequence). Trimming cost V 5 bases and J 2 bases, with 13 bases left between them. The CDR3 DNA sequence: TGTGCCAGCAGTAAAGGGGGGGGAGCCTACGAGCAGTACGTC. Translated, it gives CASSKGGGAYEQYV.

This chain connects TRBV14 to TRBJ1-2; D remains unclear. V lost 3 bases to trimming and J lost 4 bases, with 9 bases between them. CDR1 is SGHDN and CDR2 is FVKESK in the germline V gene. The CDR3 is made up of 13 amino acids. CDR3 sequence reads: CASSHTNRYGYTF. The DNA for the CDR3 is TGTGCCAGCAGCCATACAAATCGCTATGGCTACACCTTC.

The CDR3 here is CASSWAGEMNTEAFF. CDR3 nucleotide sequence: TGCGCCAGCAGCTGGGCCGGTGAAATGAACACTGAAGCTTTCTTT. The chain employs TRBV5-1 and TRBJ1-1; D unclear. Germline V gene lookup returns CDR1 SGHRS and CDR2 YFSETQ. The CDR3 runs to 15 residues. V was clipped by 3 bases and J by 0 bases, with 12 bases between them.

Notes on this clone: The junction departs from germline at one end; a sequencing error may be responsible. This chain joins TRBV29-1 and TRBJ1-5, with TRBD1 identical over 7 bases. The germline CDR1 and CDR2 sequences are SQVTM and ANQGSEA. The CDR3 contains 12 residues. Here the CDR3 DNA reads TGCAGCGTTGGGGACAGCATTCAGCCCCAGCATTTT. This translates into CSVGDSIQPQHF.

The V gene is TRBV6-5, the J gene TRBJ1-1, with 7 bases identical to TRBD1. With V trimmed by 3 bases and J by 3 bases, 1 base remained unmatched. The germline CDR1 and CDR2 sequences are MNHEY and SVGAGI. The CDR3 has 13 residues. The CDR3 bases are TGTGCCAGCAGTTATCAGGGGGACACTGAAGCTTTCTTT. Translating gives CASSYQGDTEAFF.

This clone was seen once. V and J are TRBV6-5 and TRBJ2-5; 9 bases align to TRBD1. The CDR3 extends over 15 amino acids. The ends lost 6 bases at V and 3 bases at J; junction bases unmatched: 8. CDR1 and CDR2 from the germline V gene are MNHEY and SVGAGI. For the CDR3, the DNA is TGTGCCAGCAGGTCGTTGGGACAGGGAGAAGAGACCCAGTACTTC. Protein product: CASRSLGQGEETQYF.

The chain has TRBV2 and TRBJ2-7; D possibly corresponds to TRBD1 (5 bases). This CDR3 contains 13 residues. In germline, CDR1 is SNHLY, CDR2 FYNNEI. The V end lost 7 bases, the J end lost 3 bases, and 13 bases lay between the germline ends. CDR3 DNA sequence: TGTGCCAGCATTAAAAACCAGGGCTACGAGCAGTACGTC. Protein sequence: CASIKNQGYEQYV.

The V gene is TRBV30, the J gene TRBJ1-1, with a tentative D call TRBD1 (5 bases). The CDR3 has 12 amino acids. Trimming removed 1 base from V and 11 bases from J, with 14 bases in between. Germline CDR1 is GTSNPN and CDR2 is SVGIG (reference sequence). The CDR3 is CAWSGGGLGAFF. In DNA form, the CDR3 reads TGTGCCTGGAGTGGGGGGGGTCTTGGGGCTTTCTTT.

The V call is TRBV19, the J call TRBJ2-1, with D perhaps assigned TRBD1 or TRBD2 (6 bases each). CDR1 LNHDA and CDR2 SQIVND come from the germline V gene (reference sequence). This CDR3 spans 17 amino acids. V lost 5 bases and J lost 9, with 26 bases in between. Here the CDR3 reads CASSPRGGGIGRAEQFF. The CDR3 DNA sequence: TGTGCCAGTAGTCCCCGTGGAGGGGGAATTGGTAGGGCTGAGCAGTTCTTC.

This clone was seen a single time. The chain combines TRBV6-5 with TRBJ2-5; D is undetermined. Trimming shortened V by 0 bases and J by 3 bases, and 8 bases separated the two germline ends. The CDR3 sequence is 14 residues long. Germline lookup yields CDR1 MNHEY and CDR2 SVGAGI. As DNA, the CDR3 is TGTGCCAGCAGTTACTCGTCTACAGAAGAGACCCAGTACTTC. Translated: CASSYSSTEETQYF.

In its sample, this clone was seen once. The chain couples TRBV5-1 to TRBJ1-1, with a tentative D call TRBD1 (5 bases). V was clipped by 4 bases and J by 0 bases, with 10 bases between them. The length of the CDR3 is 14 residues. The germline gives CDR1 SGHRS, CDR2 YFSETQ. The CDR3 sequence is CASSEGHVNTEAFF. As DNA, the CDR3 is TGCGCCAGCAGCGAGGGGCACGTGAACACTGAAGCTTTCTTT.

V is TRBV18 and J is TRBJ2-5, with no clear D. Trimming removed 4 bases from V and 3 bases from J, with 9 bases in between. This CDR3 spans 13 amino acids. Germline assignment: CDR1 KGHSH and CDR2 LQKENI. In DNA form, the CDR3 reads TGTGCCAGCTCACAGGTGCAGAAAGAGACCCAGTACTTC. Translating gives CASSQVQKETQYF.

This clone was seen a few times. Other DNA sequences in this sample translate to the same CDR3. The rearrangement links TRBV5-1 to TRBJ2-2, with 9 bases aligning to TRBD1. The CDR3 is made up of 14 amino acids. V lost 4 bases to trimming and J lost 5 bases; unmatched junction nucleotides: 3. Germline CDR1 and CDR2: SGHRS and YFSETQ. DNA for the CDR3: TGCGCCAGCAGCCTGACAGGGGGGACCGGGGAGCTGTTTTTT. Its translation: CASSLTGGTGELFF.